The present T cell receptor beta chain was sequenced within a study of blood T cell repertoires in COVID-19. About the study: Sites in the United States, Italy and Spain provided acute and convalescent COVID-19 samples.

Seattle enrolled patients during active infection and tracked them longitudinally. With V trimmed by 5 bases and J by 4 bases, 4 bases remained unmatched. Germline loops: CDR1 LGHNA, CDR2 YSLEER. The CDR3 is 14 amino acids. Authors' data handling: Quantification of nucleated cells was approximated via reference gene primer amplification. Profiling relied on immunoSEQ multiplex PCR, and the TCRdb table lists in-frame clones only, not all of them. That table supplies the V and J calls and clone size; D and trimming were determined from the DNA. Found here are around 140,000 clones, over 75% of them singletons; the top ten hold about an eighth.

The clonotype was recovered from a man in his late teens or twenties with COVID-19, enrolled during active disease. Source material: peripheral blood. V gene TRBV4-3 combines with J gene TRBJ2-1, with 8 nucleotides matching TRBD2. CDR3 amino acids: CASSVGLGYNEQFF. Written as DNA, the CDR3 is TGCGCCAGCAGCGTGGGACTAGGGTACAATGAGCAGTTCTTC.